The T cell receptor (beta chain) under discussion was sequenced for a study of human T cells and chemical hapten exposure. Unfractionated whole blood yielded the extracted total RNA. Authors' analysis steps: Samples ranged from about 23,224 to 690,600 TCRs, with a median of roughly 96,000. TCRdb recomputed calls from the 5' RACE reads with MiXCR, one row per CDR3 protein. None of the V and J calls come from the authors' own analysis; TCRdb made them. The table records roughly 110,000 distinct CDR3 sequences, roughly 19% of them present only once. The CDR3 loop spans 15 amino acids. Germline V CDR1 and CDR2: MNHEY, SMNVEV (reference sequence). Trimming pared 0 bases from V and 5 bases from J, leaving 13 bases between.

The clonotype comes from a human donor in good health. The chain uses TRBV27 and TRBJ2-5; possibly TRBD1 for D (6 bases). CDR3 in DNA: TGTGCCAGCAGTTTATCGTCAGGGGTAGGGGAGACCCAGTACTTC. This translates into CASSLSSGVGETQYF.